This T cell receptor (beta chain) originates from a study of T cells in Graves' hyperthyroidism and ophthalmopathy. Study information: The initial diagnosis was the point when peripheral blood was collected, ahead of any treatment.

In germline, CDR1 is KGHDR, CDR2 SFDVKD. The CDR3 is made up of 15 amino acids. J lost 0 bases, V lost 7 bases, and 3 bases had no gene match. TCR beta CDR3 region amplification was performed from RNA transcripts. The HTBI primer set served for first-round RT-PCR of the TCR CDR3. In TCRdb, the multiplex PCR reads were re-called with MiXCR into one record per CDR3 protein. Of over 700,000 distinct CDR3 sequences in the sample, roughly a third were seen once. The gene calls are TRBV24-1 and TRBJ2-2, with 8 nucleotides matching TRBD2. The TCR originated in a woman aged 40 to 49 with Graves' hyperthyroidism. Material for sequencing was blood. CDR3 bases: TGTGCCACCAGCGAGACTAGCGCGAACACCGGGGAGCTGTTTTTT. Translated, it gives CATSETSANTGELFF.